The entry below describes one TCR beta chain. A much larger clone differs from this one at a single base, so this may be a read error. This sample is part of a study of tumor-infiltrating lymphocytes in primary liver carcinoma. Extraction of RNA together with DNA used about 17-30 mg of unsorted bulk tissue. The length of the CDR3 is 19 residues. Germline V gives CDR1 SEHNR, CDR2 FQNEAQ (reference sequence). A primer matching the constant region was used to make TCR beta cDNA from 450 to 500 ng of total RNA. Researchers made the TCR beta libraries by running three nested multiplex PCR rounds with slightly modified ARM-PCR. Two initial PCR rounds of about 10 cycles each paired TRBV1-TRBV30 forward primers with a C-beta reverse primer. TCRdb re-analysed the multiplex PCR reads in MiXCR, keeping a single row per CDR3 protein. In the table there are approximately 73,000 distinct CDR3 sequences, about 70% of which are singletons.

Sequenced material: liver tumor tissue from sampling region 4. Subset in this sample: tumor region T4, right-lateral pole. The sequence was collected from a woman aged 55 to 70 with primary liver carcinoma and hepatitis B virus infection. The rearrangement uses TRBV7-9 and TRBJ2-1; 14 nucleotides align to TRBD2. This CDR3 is CASSRPGLAGGPSYSEQFF. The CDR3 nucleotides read TGTGCCAGCAGTCGACCCGGACTAGCGGGAGGACCCTCCTACAGTGAGCAGTTCTTC.